The TCR beta chain under discussion was sequenced for a study of TIL therapy for anti-PD-1-resistant metastatic lung cancer. The time point is: pre-treatment sample, taken before nivolumab and TIL therapy. The immunoSEQ assay was v3. Using immunoSEQ multiplex PCR, the repertoire was profiled, and TCRdb retains in-frame clones only, with some absent. The sample yields approximately 20,000 clones, roughly 79% seen once. CDR3 length: 15 amino acids. The junction had 6 bases not matched to a gene; V was cut back by 6 bases and J by 4 bases. The germline CDR1 and CDR2 sequences are SGHAT and FQNNGV. Specimen: blood, collected at baseline. The receptor was isolated from a person between 25 and 79 years old with non-small cell lung cancer. The chain employs TRBV11-2 and TRBJ1-6; 7 bases are a match to TRBD1. The CDR3 is CASSTNRGYNSPLHF. DNA of the CDR3: TGTGCCAGCAGTACGAACAGGGGATATAATTCACCCCTCCACTTT.